This T cell receptor (beta chain) was captured by sequencing in a study of T cells in Graves' hyperthyroidism and ophthalmopathy. Amplified TCR beta CDR3 regions derived from RNA transcripts. Carried out on the TCR CDR3, a first-round RT-PCR used the HTBI primer set. TCRdb re-analysed the multiplex PCR reads in MiXCR, keeping a single row per CDR3 protein. The profile shows 200,000 to 300,000 distinct CDR3 sequences, 24% of them singletons. The CDR3 runs 12 residues. V gave up 8 bases and J gave up 1 base, with 9 bases separating them. Germline V gene sequence: CDR1 SGHRS, CDR2 YFSETQ. This clonotype appeared many times.

V gene TRBV5-1 combines with J gene TRBJ1-1; D unclear. The sample taken for sequencing was blood. The receptor was derived from a woman between 40 and 55 years old with Graves' ophthalmopathy. The CDR3 protein is CASPGGNTEAFF. The DNA of the CDR3 is TGCGCCAGTCCCGGCGGGAACACTGAAGCTTTCTTT.